This T cell receptor (beta chain) was recorded in a study of CXCR3-negative and CXCR3-positive naive CD8 T cells. General study results and limits: Diversity ran similarly high across both naive subsets but far lower in memory CD8+ cells. TRBV-TRBJ usage was similar across naive CXCR3 subsets but distinct in memory cells. Cryopreservation partially decreased CXCR3 expression, and most assays used fresh PBMCs. CXCR3-expressing naive cells carried TRB CDR3s more hydrophobic than those of CXCR3-negative naive cells.

TRB cDNA was prepared as libraries by UMI-labeled 5' RACE. TCRdb derives one entry per CDR3 protein from the 5' RACE reads, leaving out DNA. The table lists 140,000 to 150,000 distinct CDR3 sequences, with about 0.27% in the top ten. Subsets of CD8+ T cells were each sorted in triplicate at approximately 300,000 cells apiece. About this clonotype itself: The antigen remains unidentified.

The CDR3 spans 18 residues. Germline V gene lookup returns CDR1 SGDLS and CDR2 YYNGEE. Material: naive CXCR3+ CD8+ T cells from blood. Subset denoted: CD45RO-CCR7+CD27+CD95- naive CD8+ T cells expressing CXCR3 (TNR3+). This clonotype was obtained from a human donor in good health. Some clones in this sample may be carry-over from other donors' samples. The rearrangement joins TRBV9 to TRBJ2-5; TCRdb selects TRBD1, and the lack of DNA leaves this call unchecked. The CDR3 spells CASSDTTTGTEPLETQYF.